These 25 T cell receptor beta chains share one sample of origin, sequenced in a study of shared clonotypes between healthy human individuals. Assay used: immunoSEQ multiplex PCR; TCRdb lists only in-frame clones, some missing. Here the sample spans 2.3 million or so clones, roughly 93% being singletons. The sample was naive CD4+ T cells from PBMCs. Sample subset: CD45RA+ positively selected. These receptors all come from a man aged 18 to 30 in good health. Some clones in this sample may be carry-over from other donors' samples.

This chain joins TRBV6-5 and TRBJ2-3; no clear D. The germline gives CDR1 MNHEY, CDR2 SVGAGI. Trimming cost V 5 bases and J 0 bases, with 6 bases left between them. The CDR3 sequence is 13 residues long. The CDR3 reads CASSKPSTDTQYF. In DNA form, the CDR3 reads TGTGCCAGCAGTAAACCTAGCACAGATACGCAGTATTTT.

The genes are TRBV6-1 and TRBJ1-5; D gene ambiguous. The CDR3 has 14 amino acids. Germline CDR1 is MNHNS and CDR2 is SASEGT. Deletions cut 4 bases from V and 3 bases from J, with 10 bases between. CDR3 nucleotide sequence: TGTGCCAGCAGTGGCCACATTTCCAATCAGCCCCAGCATTTT. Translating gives CASSGHISNQPQHF.

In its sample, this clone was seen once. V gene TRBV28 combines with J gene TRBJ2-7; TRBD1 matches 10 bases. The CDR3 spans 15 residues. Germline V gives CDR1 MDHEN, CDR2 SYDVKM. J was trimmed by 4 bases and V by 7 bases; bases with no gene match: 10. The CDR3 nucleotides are TGTGCCAGCATCCCCGGGACAGGGGTCCCATACGAGCAGTACTTC. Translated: CASIPGTGVPYEQYF.

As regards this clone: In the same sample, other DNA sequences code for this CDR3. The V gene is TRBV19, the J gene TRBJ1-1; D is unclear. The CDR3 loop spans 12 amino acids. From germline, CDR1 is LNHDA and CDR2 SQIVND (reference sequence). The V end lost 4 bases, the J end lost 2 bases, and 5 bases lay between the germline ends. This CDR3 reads CASSTYNTEAFF. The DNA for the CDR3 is TGTGCCAGTAGTACTTATAACACTGAAGCTTTCTTT.

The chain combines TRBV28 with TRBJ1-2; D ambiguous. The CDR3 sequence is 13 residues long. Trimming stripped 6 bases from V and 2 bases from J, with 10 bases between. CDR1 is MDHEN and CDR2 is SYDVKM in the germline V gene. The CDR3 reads CASRPDGNYGYTF. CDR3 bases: TGTGCCAGCAGGCCGGACGGAAACTATGGCTACACCTTC.

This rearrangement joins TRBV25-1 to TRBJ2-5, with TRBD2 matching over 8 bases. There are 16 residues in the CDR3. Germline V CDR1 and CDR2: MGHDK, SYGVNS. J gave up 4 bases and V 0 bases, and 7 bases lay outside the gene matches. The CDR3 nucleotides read TGTGCCAGCAGTGAATATGGGGCGGGAGGCGCAGAGACCCAGTACTTC. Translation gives CASSEYGAGGAETQYF.

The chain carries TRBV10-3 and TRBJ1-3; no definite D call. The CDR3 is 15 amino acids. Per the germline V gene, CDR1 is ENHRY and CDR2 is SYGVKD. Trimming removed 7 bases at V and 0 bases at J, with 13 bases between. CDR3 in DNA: TGTGCCATCACGCCAGGCGCCAGCTCTGGAAACACCATATATTTT. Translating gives CAITPGASSGNTIYF.

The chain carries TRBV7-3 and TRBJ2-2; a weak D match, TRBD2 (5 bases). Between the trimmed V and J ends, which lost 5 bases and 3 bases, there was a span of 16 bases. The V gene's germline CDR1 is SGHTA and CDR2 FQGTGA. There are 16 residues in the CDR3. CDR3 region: CASSQRRPTDTGELFF. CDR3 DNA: TGTGCCAGCAGCCAGCGGCGACCCACGGACACCGGGGAGCTGTTTTTT. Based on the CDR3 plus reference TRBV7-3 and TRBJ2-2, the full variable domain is GAGVSQTPSNKVTEKGKYVELRCDPISGHTALYWYRQSLGQGPEFLIYFQGTGAADDSGLPNDRFFAVRPEGSVSTLKIQRTERGDSAVYLCASSQRRPTDTGELFFGEGSRLTVL.

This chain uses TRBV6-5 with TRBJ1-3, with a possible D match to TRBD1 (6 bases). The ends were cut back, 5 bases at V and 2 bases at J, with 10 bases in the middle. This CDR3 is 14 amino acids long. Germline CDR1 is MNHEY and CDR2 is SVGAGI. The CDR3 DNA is TGTGCCAGCAGTGACCGGGACACTGGAAACACCATATATTTT. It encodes CASSDRDTGNTIYF.

Here the CDR3 DNA reads TGCGCCAGCAGCCCCGACGGACAGGTCACAGATACGCAGTATTTT. Amino acids: CASSPDGQVTDTQYF. V and J are TRBV5-1 and TRBJ2-3; 7 bases line up with TRBD1. Germline V gene sequence: CDR1 SGHRS, CDR2 YFSETQ. The ends lost 4 bases at V and 2 bases at J; junction bases unmatched: 7. The CDR3 extends over 15 amino acids.

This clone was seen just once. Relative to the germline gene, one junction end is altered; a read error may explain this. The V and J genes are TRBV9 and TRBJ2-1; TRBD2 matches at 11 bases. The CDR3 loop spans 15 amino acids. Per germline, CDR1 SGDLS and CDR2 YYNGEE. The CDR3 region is CATSPSGRWLDEQFF. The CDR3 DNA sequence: TGTGCCACCAGCCCTAGCGGGAGGTGGTTGGATGAGCAGTTCTTC.

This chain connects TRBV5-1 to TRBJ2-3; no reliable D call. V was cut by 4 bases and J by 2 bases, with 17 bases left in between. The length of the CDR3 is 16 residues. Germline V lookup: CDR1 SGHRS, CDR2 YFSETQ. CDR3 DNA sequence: TGCGCCAGCAGCGTGGGTATTGGACCCCACACAGATACGCAGTATTTT. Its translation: CASSVGIGPHTDTQYF.

The CDR3 region has the DNA TGTGCCAGCAGCGTAGGGGGACTAGCGTCCCACAATGAGCAGTTCTTC. Translated, it gives CASSVGGLASHNEQFF. The rearrangement links TRBV9 to TRBJ2-1, with TRBD2 matching over 10 bases. CDR3 length: 16 amino acids. Looked up from germline, CDR1 is SGDLS and CDR2 is YYNGEE. Unmatched junction bases numbered 5, after V lost 0 bases and J lost 5 bases.

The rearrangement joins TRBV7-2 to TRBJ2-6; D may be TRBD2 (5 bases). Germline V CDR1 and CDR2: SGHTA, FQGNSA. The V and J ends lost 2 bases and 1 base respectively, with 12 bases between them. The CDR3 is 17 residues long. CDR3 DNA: TGTGCCAGCAGCTTAAGCGGTTTTCGGTCTGGGGCCAACGTCCTGACTTTC. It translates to CASSLSGFRSGANVLTF.

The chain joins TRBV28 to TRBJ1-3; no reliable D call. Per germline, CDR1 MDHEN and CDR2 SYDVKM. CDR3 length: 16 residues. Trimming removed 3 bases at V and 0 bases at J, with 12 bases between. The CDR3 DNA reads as TGTGCCAGCAGTTTCCTAAGACAAATCTCTGGAAACACCATATATTTT. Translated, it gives CASSFLRQISGNTIYF.

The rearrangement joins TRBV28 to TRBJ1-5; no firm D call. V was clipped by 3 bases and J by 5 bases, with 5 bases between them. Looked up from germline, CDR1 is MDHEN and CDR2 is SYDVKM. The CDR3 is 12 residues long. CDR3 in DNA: TGTGCCAGCAGTTTGGGTTATCAGCCCCAGCATTTT. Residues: CASSLGYQPQHF.

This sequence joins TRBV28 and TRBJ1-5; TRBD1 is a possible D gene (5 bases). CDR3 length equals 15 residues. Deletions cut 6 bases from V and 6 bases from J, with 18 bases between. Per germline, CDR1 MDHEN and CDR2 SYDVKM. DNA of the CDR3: TGTGCCAGCAGACGGCGGGGGATGATGGGTCAGCCCCAGCATTTT. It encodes CASRRRGMMGQPQHF.

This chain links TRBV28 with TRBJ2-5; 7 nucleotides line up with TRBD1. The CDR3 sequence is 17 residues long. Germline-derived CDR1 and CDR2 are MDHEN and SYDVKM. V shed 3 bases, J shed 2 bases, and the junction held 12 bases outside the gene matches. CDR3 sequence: CASSFRGRGSRQETQYF. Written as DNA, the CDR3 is TGTGCCAGCAGTTTTAGAGGCAGGGGGTCCAGACAAGAGACCCAGTACTTC. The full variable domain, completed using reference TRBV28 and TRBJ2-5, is DVKVTQSSRYLVKRTGEKVFLECVQDMDHENMFWYRQDPGLGLRLIYFSYDVKMKEKGDIPEGYSVSREKKERFSLILESASTNQTSMYLCASSFRGRGSRQETQYFGPGTRLLVL.

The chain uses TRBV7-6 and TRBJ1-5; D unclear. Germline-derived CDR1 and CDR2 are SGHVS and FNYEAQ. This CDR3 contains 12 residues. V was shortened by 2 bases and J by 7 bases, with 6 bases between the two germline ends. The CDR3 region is CASSLLNQPQHF. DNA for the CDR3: TGTGCCAGCAGCTTATTGAACCAGCCCCAGCATTTT.

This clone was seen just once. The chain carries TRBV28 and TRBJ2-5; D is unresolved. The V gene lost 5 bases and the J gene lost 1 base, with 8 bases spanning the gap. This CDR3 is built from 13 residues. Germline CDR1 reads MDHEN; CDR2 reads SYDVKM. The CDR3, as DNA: TGTGCCAGCAGTCACGACCTCCAAGAGACCCAGTACTTC. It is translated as CASSHDLQETQYF.

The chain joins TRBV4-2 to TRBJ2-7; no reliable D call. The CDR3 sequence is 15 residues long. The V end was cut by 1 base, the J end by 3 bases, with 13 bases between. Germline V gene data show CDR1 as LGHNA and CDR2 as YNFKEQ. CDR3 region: CASSQVGSASYEQYF. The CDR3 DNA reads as TGTGCCAGCAGCCAAGTTGGCAGCGCCAGCTACGAGCAGTACTTC.

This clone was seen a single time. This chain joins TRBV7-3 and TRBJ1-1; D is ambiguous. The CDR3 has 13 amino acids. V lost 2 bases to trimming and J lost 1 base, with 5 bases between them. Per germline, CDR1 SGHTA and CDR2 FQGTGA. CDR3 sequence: CASSLHGNTEAFF. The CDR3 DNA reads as TGTGCCAGCAGCTTACATGGGAACACTGAAGCTTTCTTT.

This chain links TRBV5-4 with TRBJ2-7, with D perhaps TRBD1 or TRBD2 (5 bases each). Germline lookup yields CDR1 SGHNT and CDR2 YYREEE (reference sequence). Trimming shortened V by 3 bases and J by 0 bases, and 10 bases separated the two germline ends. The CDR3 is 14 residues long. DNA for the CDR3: TGTGCCAGCAGCTCCGGGGCTTTCTCCTACGAGCAGTACTTC. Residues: CASSSGAFSYEQYF.

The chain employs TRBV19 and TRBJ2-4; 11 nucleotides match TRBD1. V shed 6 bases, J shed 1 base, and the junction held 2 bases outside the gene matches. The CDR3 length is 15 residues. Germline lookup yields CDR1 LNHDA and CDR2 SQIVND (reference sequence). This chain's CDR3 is CASRDRGRAKNIQYF. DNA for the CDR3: TGTGCCAGTAGGGACAGGGGGCGCGCCAAAAACATTCAGTACTTC.

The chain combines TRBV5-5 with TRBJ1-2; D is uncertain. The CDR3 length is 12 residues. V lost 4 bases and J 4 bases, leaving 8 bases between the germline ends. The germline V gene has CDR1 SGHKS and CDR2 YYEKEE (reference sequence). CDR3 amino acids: CASSDGPYGYTF. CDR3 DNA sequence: TGTGCCAGCAGCGACGGCCCCTATGGCTACACCTTC. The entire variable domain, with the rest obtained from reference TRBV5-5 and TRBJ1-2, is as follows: DAGVTQSPTHLIKTRGQQVTLRCSPISGHKSVSWYQQVLGQGPQFIFQYYEKEERGRGNFPDRFSARQFPNYSSELNVNALLLGDSALYLCASSDGPYGYTFGSGTRLTVV.